These T cell receptor beta chains were read from a single sample in a study of identical twins. TCRdb processed the 5' RACE reads anew with MiXCR; each CDR3 protein has one entry. This sample yields about 890,000 distinct CDR3 sequences, of which roughly an eighth are seen a single time; around 1.6% belongs to the top ten. Another study also made use of these data, one on yellow fever vaccine responses in identical twins.

The sequenced sample was PBMCs. The receptor set was obtained from a woman aged 18-29 years in good health. Each CDR3 is given with its conserved first and last residue. The D gene is left open where the match is weak. Size tells how often a clone was seen (once, few, many) or the class of an expanded clone, and some rows leave it out.

TRBV12-3/TRBV12-4	many	TRBJ1-2	TRBD1	CASRDDRVGNYGYTF	TGTGCCAGCAGGGACGACAGGGTGGGAAACTATGGCTACACCTTC
TRBV20-1	few	TRBJ1-3	-	CSASPAGNTIYF	TGCAGTGCTAGTCCAGCTGGAAACACCATATATTTT
TRBV15	few	TRBJ1-4	TRBD1	CATSRGSGGSLFF	TGTGCCACCAGCAGAGGATCAGGGGGGTCGTTGTTTTTT
TRBV5-1	-	TRBJ2-7	TRBD1	CASSSGGLGTGSSYEQYF	TGCGCCAGCAGCTCGGGGGGCTTAGGGACAGGGTCCTCCTACGAGCAGTACTTC
TRBV12-3/TRBV12-4	many	TRBJ2-2	-	CASSKGAGGGELFF	TGTGCCAGCAGTAAAGGGGCAGGCGGAGGAGAGCTGTTTTTT
TRBV29-1	many	TRBJ2-3	TRBD1	CSVQQGMDTQYF	TGCAGCGTGCAACAGGGGATGGATACGCAGTATTTT
TRBV9	-	TRBJ2-1	TRBD2	CASSAMGASGTRSYNEQFF	TGTGCCAGCAGCGCAATGGGGGCTAGCGGGACCCGCTCCTACAATGAGCAGTTCTTC
TRBV27	-	TRBJ2-3	-	CASHPNGFFPTDTQYF	TGTGCCAGCCACCCGAACGGTTTTTTCCCCACAGATACGCAGTATTTT
TRBV28	-	TRBJ2-1	-	CASSLAKKSGNEQFF	TGTGCCAGCAGTCTAGCGAAGAAGAGTGGGAATGAGCAGTTCTTC
TRBV27	-	TRBJ2-5	-	CASSLSVSARGETQYF	TGTGCCAGCAGTTTAAGCGTCTCAGCCCGGGGGGAGACCCAGTACTTC
TRBV2	many	TRBJ1-1	-	CASSQGRWTEAFF	TGTGCCAGCAGTCAGGGGAGATGGACTGAAGCTTTCTTT
TRBV20-1	few	TRBJ1-1	-	CSARGDSGGVSNTEAFF	TGCAGTGCTAGAGGTGACTCCGGCGGGGTATCAAACACTGAAGCTTTCTTT
TRBV20-1	-	TRBJ2-5	TRBD2	CSARPGLRQFQETQYF	TGCAGTGCTAGGCCGGGACTACGCCAATTCCAAGAGACCCAGTACTTC
TRBV20-1	few	TRBJ2-3	-	CRADRGLAGGRTDTQYF	TGCAGGGCGGACAGGGGTTTAGCGGGGGGCCGGACAGATACGCAGTATTTT
TRBV20-1	-	TRBJ2-5	TRBD2	CSARDYGIAGARETQYF	TGCAGTGCTAGAGATTATGGAATAGCGGGGGCTCGGGAGACCCAGTACTTC
TRBV24-1	many	TRBJ2-1	TRBD2	CATSDWTSVDNEQFF	TGTGCCACCAGTGATTGGACTAGCGTGGACAATGAGCAGTTCTTC
TRBV12-5	-	TRBJ1-5	-	CASGLEGLRNQPQHF	TGTGCTAGTGGTTTGGAGGGGTTGAGGAATCAGCCCCAGCATTTT
TRBV20-1	few	TRBJ2-2	-	CSARRGGTANTGELFF	TGCAGTGCTAGGAGGGGGGGGACGGCGAACACCGGGGAGCTGTTTTTT
TRBV12-3/TRBV12-4	few	TRBJ2-1	TRBD2	CASTSTSGNEQFF	TGTGCCAGCACCTCGACTAGCGGAAATGAGCAGTTCTTC
TRBV12-3/TRBV12-4	few	TRBJ2-1	TRBD1	CASRAGTEYNEQFF	TGTGCCAGCAGGGCCGGGACAGAGTACAATGAGCAGTTCTTC
TRBV7-9	-	TRBJ2-1	TRBD2	CASSFAGTSVF	TGTGCCAGCAGCTTCGCAGGGACTAGCGTCTTC
TRBV20-1	-	TRBJ1-2	-	CSAMVPEGGYTF	TGCAGTGCTATGGTCCCGGAGGGCGGCTACACCTTC
TRBV18	-	TRBJ2-3	-	CASSPPASSDTQYF	TGTGCCAGCTCACCACCCGCTAGTTCAGATACGCAGTATTTT
TRBV7-8	-	TRBJ2-1	TRBD2	CASIYRGGVAYNEQFF	TGTGCCAGCATCTACCGGGGGGGAGTAGCCTACAATGAGCAGTTCTTC
TRBV4-1	-	TRBJ1-4	-	CASSQDSGGKLFF	TGCGCCAGCAGCCAAGATTCGGGAGGAAAACTGTTTTTT
TRBV12-3/TRBV12-4	few	TRBJ1-2	-	CASTKGTPYVGYTF	TGTGCCAGCACCAAAGGGACGCCCTATGTTGGCTACACCTTC
TRBV6-1	-	TRBJ1-2	TRBD1	CASRGQGSRNYGYTF	TGTGCCAGCAGAGGACAGGGGTCCCGTAACTATGGCTACACCTTC
TRBV5-1	few	TRBJ2-7	TRBD2	CASSRGGGSGDEQYF	TGCGCCAGCAGCCGGGGGGGGGGTTCCGGGGACGAGCAGTACTTC
TRBV12-3/TRBV12-4	few	TRBJ2-7	TRBD2	CASSLGVAGGTYEQYF	TGTGCCAGCAGTTTAGGCGTAGCGGGCGGAACCTACGAGCAGTACTTC
TRBV5-6	many	TRBJ2-7	TRBD2	CASSETSGSVYEQYF	TGTGCCAGCAGCGAAACTAGCGGGAGTGTTTACGAGCAGTACTTC